The 17 T cell receptor beta chains given below trace back to one sample, sequenced in a study of blood T cell repertoires in COVID-19. Some clones are missing from TCRdb's copy, which holds only in-frame ones; the method was immunoSEQ multiplex PCR. The top ten clones hold roughly 12% of a sample with around 430,000 clones, approximately 89% of them seen once. The sequenced material came from peripheral blood. The source of these receptors is a woman in her fifties or sixties with COVID-19, enrolled during active disease.

V gene TRBV5-1 combines with J gene TRBJ2-1; 9 bases agree with TRBD1. V lost 5 bases to trimming and J lost 0 bases; unmatched junction nucleotides: 3. Germline assignment: CDR1 SGHRS and CDR2 YFSETQ. The CDR3 loop spans 15 amino acids. The CDR3 nucleotides read TGCGCCAGCAGACCGGACAGGGGCTCCTACAATGAGCAGTTCTTC. As protein: CASRPDRGSYNEQFF.

In DNA, the CDR3 is TGTGCCAGCAAACAAACGGGACTAGCGGGGCGGGATGAGCAGTTCTTC. Its protein product is CASKQTGLAGRDEQFF. The gene calls are TRBV6-4 and TRBJ2-1; 13 nucleotides align to TRBD2. Trimming cost V 7 bases and J 8 bases; bases outside gene matches: 11. Germline-derived CDR1 and CDR2 are MRHNA and SNTAGT. The CDR3 has 16 residues.

The chain has TRBV2 and TRBJ1-1; 7 bases are a match to TRBD1. Germline V lookup: CDR1 SNHLY, CDR2 FYNNEI. The ends lost 6 bases at V and 4 bases at J; junction bases unmatched: 8. The CDR3 length is 14 residues. CDR3 loop: CASSNDRVSTEAFF. The CDR3 DNA follows: TGTGCCAGCAGCAACGACAGGGTAAGCACTGAAGCTTTCTTT.

The chain couples TRBV30 to TRBJ1-5; TRBD1 is a possible D gene (5 bases). This CDR3 region has 14 residues. V was pared by 2 bases and J by 5 bases, with 13 bases between. CDR1 and CDR2 (germline): GTSNPN, SVGIG (reference sequence). CDR3 amino acids: CAWSPTGGDQPQHF. In DNA form, the CDR3 reads TGTGCCTGGAGTCCAACGGGAGGGGATCAGCCCCAGCATTTT.

This chain connects TRBV7-6 to TRBJ1-2; D is undetermined. This CDR3 region has 15 residues. V was trimmed by 2 bases and J by 6 bases, leaving 16 bases between them. From germline, CDR1 is SGHVS and CDR2 FNYEAQ. CDR3 DNA sequence: TGTGCCAGCAGCTTAAGTACGTCGGGGTTCGATGGCTACACCTTC. As protein: CASSLSTSGFDGYTF. The variable domain in full, completed from reference TRBV7-6 and TRBJ1-2, reads GAGVSQSPRYKVTKRGQDVALRCDPISGHVSLYWYRQALGQGPEFLTYFNYEAQQDKSGLPNDRFSAERPEGSISTLTIQRTEQRDSAMYRCASSLSTSGFDGYTFGSGTRLTVV.

This rearrangement joins TRBV30 to TRBJ1-4; a possible D gene is TRBD1 (5 bases). V was shortened by 3 bases and J by 10 bases, with 21 bases between the two germline ends. This CDR3 contains 15 residues. Per germline, CDR1 GTSNPN and CDR2 SVGIG (reference sequence). The CDR3 reads CAWRDQPGGEVKLFF. In DNA form, the CDR3 reads TGTGCCTGGAGAGACCAGCCGGGGGGGGAGGTAAAACTGTTTTTT. Variable domain in full (rest from reference TRBV30 and TRBJ1-4): SQTIHQWPATLVQPVGSPLSLECTVEGTSNPNLYWYRQAAGRGLQLLFYSVGIGQISSEVPQNLSASRPQDRQFILSSKKLLLSDSGFYLCAWRDQPGGEVKLFFGSGTQLSVL.

The V call is TRBV18, the J call TRBJ2-7, with TRBD1 as a possible D gene (5 bases). The CDR3 is 15 amino acids. The V end lost 3 bases, the J end lost 5 bases, and 17 bases lay between the germline ends. CDR1 and CDR2 (germline): KGHSH, LQKENI. In DNA form, the CDR3 reads TGTGCCAGCTCACCGGGGCAGAGCTCCGTCCACGAGCAGTACTTC. As protein: CASSPGQSSVHEQYF.

The gene calls are TRBV7-6 and TRBJ2-2; 8 nucleotides line up with TRBD2. V lost 8 bases and J lost 7; bases outside the gene matches: 12. Germline V gene sequence: CDR1 SGHVS, CDR2 FNYEAQ. The CDR3 sequence is 15 residues long. The CDR3 reads CASAQARGEHGELFF. In DNA form, the CDR3 reads TGTGCCAGCGCCCAGGCGCGGGGGGAGCACGGGGAGCTGTTTTTT.

V usage is TRBV19 and J usage is TRBJ2-1; D gene unclear. The V end was cut by 3 bases, the J end by 0 bases, with 9 bases between. Germline CDR1 LNHDA, CDR2 SQIVND (reference sequence). This CDR3 comprises 15 residues. The CDR3 DNA follows: TGTGCCAGTAGTATCACCAAGAGCTCCTACAATGAGCAGTTCTTC. The encoded protein is CASSITKSSYNEQFF.

The chain combines TRBV12-3 or TRBV12-4 with TRBJ2-1, with D perhaps TRBD2 (6 bases). V was pared by 3 bases and J by 12 bases, with 12 bases between. The CDR3 covers 12 residues. For the CDR3, the DNA is TGTGCCAGCAGTTTCCCCGGGGGTGGGCAGTTCTTC. Its translation: CASSFPGGGQFF.

V gene TRBV28 combines with J gene TRBJ1-5, with 9 bases aligning to TRBD1. Germline trimming cut 5 bases from V and 6 bases from J; bases unmatched to any gene: 5. CDR1 and CDR2 (germline): MDHEN, SYDVKM. This CDR3 region has 14 residues. This chain's CDR3 is CASSAGQGVQPQHF. The CDR3 DNA sequence: TGTGCCAGCAGTGCGGGACAGGGAGTTCAGCCCCAGCATTTT.

For this clone: Other DNA sequences of this sample code for an identical CDR3. This sequence joins TRBV2 and TRBJ1-2; TRBD1 agrees at 7 bases. The germline CDR1 and CDR2 sequences are SNHLY and FYNNEI. The CDR3 contains 13 residues. The trim removed 3 bases at V and 2 bases at J, leaving 0 bases unmatched. Here the CDR3 DNA reads TGTGCCAGCAGTGAGGACAGGAACTATGGCTACACCTTC. Translated: CASSEDRNYGYTF. The whole variable domain, remainder taken from reference TRBV2 and TRBJ1-2, is EPEVTQTPSHQVTQMGQEVILRCVPISNHLYFYWYRQILGQKVEFLVSFYNNEISEKSEIFDDQFSVERPDGSNFTLKIRSTKLEDSAMYFCASSEDRNYGYTFGSGTRLTVV.

The V gene is TRBV7-8, the J gene TRBJ2-7; D is unclear. Germline values: CDR1 SGHVS, CDR2 FQNEAQ. This CDR3 comprises 15 residues. Between the trimmed V and J ends, which lost 5 bases and 4 bases, there was a span of 18 bases. CDR3 region: CASSTQARNLYEQYF. In DNA form, the CDR3 reads TGTGCCAGCAGCACTCAGGCCAGGAATCTTTACGAGCAGTACTTC.

The chain's CDR3 is CASSPHGTGPFF. The CDR3 DNA is TGTGCCAGCAGCCCCCATGGGACTGGCCCGTTCTTC. This chain joins TRBV3-1 (or the pseudogene TRBV3-2) and TRBJ2-1; TRBD2 is a possible D gene (6 bases). This CDR3 region has 12 residues. Germline V lookup: CDR1 LGHDT, CDR2 YNNKEL (reference sequence). V lost 4 bases and J lost 15, with 16 bases in between.

V is TRBV19 and J is TRBJ2-3, with D possibly being TRBD2 (6 bases). The CDR3 loop spans 14 amino acids. From germline, CDR1 is LNHDA and CDR2 SQIVND (reference sequence). V was shortened by 5 bases and J by 2 bases, with 11 bases between the two germline ends. CDR3 loop: CASSPRGITDTQYF. DNA for the CDR3: TGTGCCAGTAGTCCTCGGGGGATCACAGATACGCAGTATTTT.

The genes are TRBV28 and TRBJ2-1; TRBD1 might be the D (5 bases). V dropped 7 bases and J dropped 5 bases, with 18 bases sitting between them. This CDR3 comprises 15 residues. From germline, CDR1 is MDHEN and CDR2 SYDVKM. CDR3 DNA: TGTGCCAGCAACTCACAGGACCGGTCGGACAATGAGCAGTTCTTC. Protein product: CASNSQDRSDNEQFF.

This chain joins TRBV6-5 and TRBJ2-1; a possible D gene is TRBD1 (6 bases). V gave up 4 bases and J gave up 5 bases, with 18 bases separating them. Germline CDR1 reads MNHEY; CDR2 reads SVGAGI. The CDR3 has 16 amino acids. The CDR3 loop reads CASSSLLDRRHNEQFF. The CDR3 DNA is TGTGCCAGCAGTTCCCTTCTTGACAGGAGGCACAATGAGCAGTTCTTC.